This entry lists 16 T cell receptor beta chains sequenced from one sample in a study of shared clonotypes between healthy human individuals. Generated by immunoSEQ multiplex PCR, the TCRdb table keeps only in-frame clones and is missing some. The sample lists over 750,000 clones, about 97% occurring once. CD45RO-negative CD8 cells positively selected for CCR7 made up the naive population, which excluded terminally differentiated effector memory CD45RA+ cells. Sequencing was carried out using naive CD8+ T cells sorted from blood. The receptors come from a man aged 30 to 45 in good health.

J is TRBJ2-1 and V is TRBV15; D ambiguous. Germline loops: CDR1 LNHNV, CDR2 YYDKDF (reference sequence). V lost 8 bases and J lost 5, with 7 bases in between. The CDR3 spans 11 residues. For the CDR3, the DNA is TGTGCCACCGAAGGGCACAATGAGCAGTTCTTC. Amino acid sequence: CATEGHNEQFF.

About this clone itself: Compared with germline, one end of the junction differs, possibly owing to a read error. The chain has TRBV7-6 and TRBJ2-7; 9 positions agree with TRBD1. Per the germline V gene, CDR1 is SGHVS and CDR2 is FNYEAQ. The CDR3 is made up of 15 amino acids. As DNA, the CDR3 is TGTGCCAGCAGTTTAGGGGGACAGGGTATCCACGAGCAGTACTTC. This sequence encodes CASSLGGQGIHEQYF.

The CDR3 DNA is TGCAGCGTTGAAGAACTCATCCCGGGACAGTCCTACGAGCAGTACTTC. It translates to CSVEELIPGQSYEQYF. This chain links TRBV29-1 with TRBJ2-7; 7 bases match TRBD1. J lost 1 base, V lost 0 bases, and 9 bases had no gene match. Germline values: CDR1 SQVTM, CDR2 ANQGSEA. The CDR3 is 16 residues long.

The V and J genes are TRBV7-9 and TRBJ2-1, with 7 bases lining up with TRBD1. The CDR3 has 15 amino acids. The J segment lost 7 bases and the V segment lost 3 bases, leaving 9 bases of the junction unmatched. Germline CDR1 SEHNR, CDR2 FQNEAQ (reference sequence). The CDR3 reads CASSLGTVGINEQFF. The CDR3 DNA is TGTGCCAGCAGCTTGGGGACAGTTGGGATAAATGAGCAGTTCTTC.

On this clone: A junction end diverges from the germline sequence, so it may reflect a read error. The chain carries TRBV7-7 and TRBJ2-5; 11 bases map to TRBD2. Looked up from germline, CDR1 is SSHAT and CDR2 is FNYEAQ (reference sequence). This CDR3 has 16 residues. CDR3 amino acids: CASSPSSGRFEETQYF. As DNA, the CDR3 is TGTGCTAGCAGCCCGTCTAGCGGGAGGTTTGAAGAGACCCAGTACTTC.

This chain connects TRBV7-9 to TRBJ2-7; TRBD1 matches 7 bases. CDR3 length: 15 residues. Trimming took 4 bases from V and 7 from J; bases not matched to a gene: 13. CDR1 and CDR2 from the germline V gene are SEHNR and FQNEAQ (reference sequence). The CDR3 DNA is TGTGCCAGCAGCTCCCGGGACAGCCCTACGTTGGAGCAGTACTTC. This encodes CASSSRDSPTLEQYF.

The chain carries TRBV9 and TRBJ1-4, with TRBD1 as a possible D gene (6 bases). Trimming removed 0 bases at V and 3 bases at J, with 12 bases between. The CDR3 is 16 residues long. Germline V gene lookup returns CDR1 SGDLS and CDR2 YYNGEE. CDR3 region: CASSVGRGAANEKLFF. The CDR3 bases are TGTGCCAGCAGCGTAGGGCGGGGGGCGGCTAATGAAAAACTGTTTTTT.

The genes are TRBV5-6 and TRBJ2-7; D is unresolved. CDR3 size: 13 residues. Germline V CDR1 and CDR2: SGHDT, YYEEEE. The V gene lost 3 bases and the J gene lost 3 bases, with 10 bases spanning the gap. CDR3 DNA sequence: TGTGCCAGCAGCTCAAACTTAAACTACGAGCAGTACTTC. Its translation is CASSSNLNYEQYF.

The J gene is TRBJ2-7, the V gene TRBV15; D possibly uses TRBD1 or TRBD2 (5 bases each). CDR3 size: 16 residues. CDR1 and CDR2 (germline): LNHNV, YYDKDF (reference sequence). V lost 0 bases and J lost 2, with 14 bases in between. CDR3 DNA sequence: TGTGCCACCAGCAGAGATATTGGGGACCCTACCTACGAGCAGTACTTC. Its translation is CATSRDIGDPTYEQYF.

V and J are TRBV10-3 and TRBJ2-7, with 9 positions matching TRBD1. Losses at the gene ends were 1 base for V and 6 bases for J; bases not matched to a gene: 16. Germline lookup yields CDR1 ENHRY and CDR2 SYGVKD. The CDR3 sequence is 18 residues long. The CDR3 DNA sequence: TGTGCCATCAGTGAGTTTACCGGGACAGGGATTTCGACGACCGAGCAGTACTTC. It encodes CAISEFTGTGISTTEQYF.

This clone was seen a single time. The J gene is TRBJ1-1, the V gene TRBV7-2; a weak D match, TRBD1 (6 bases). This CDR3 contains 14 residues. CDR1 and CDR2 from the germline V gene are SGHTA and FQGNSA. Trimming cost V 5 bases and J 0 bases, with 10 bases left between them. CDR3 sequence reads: CASSQDSLNTEAFF. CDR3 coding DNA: TGTGCCAGCAGCCAGGACAGCCTGAACACTGAAGCTTTCTTT.

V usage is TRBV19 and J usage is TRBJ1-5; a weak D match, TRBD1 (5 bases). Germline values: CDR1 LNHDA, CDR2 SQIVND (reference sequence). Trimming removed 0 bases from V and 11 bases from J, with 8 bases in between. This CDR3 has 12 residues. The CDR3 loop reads CASSIDPGAQHF. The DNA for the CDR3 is TGTGCCAGTAGTATAGATCCGGGGGCCCAGCATTTT.

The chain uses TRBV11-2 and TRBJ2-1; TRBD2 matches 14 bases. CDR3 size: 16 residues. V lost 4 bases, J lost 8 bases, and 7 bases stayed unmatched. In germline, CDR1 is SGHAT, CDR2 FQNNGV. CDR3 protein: CASSSGLAGEYHEQFF. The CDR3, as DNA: TGTGCCAGCAGCTCGGGACTAGCGGGAGAATATCATGAGCAGTTCTTC.

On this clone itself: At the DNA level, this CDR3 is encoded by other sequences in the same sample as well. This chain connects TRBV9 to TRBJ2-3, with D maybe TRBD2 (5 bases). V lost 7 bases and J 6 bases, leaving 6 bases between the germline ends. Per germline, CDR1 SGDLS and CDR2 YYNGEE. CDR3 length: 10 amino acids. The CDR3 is CASSGDTQYF. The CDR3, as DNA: TGTGCCAGCTCGGGGGATACGCAGTATTTT. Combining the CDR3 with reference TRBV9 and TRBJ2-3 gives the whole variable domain DSGVTQTPKHLITATGQRVTLRCSPRSGDLSVYWYQQSLDQGLQFLIQYYNGEERAKGNILERFSAQQFPDLHSELNLSSLELGDSALYFCASSGDTQYFGPGTRLTVL.

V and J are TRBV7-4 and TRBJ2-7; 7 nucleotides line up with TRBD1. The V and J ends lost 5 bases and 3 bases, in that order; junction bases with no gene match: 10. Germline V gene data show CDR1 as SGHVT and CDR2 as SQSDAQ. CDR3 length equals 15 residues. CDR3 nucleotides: TGTGCCAGCAGCCCGCACGGTCAGGGGGTCTACGAGCAGTACTTC. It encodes CASSPHGQGVYEQYF.

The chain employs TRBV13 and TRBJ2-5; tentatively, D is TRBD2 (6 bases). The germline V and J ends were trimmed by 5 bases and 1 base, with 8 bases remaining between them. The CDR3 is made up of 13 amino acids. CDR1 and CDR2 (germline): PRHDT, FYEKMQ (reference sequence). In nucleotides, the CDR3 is TGTGCCAGCAGCGCGGGGATCCAAGAGACCCAGTACTTC. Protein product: CASSAGIQETQYF.